Below are 10 T cell receptor beta chains sequenced from a single sample in a study of OX40 agonist ivuxolimab in advanced cancers. Assay used: immunoSEQ multiplex PCR; TCRdb lists only in-frame clones, some missing. The sample gives about 67,000 clones, 80% to 90% of which show up once; approximately 2% is in the top ten. The sample consisted of CD4+ or CD8+ T cells sorted from blood, taken in a trial of the OX40 agonist ivuxolimab. These receptors all come from an adult with an advanced solid tumor such as melanoma, head and neck, liver or kidney cancer.

The chain has TRBV29-1 and TRBJ2-7; the D is unclear. Germline CDR1 and CDR2: SQVTM and ANQGSEA. The CDR3 extends over 12 amino acids. With 7 bases removed from V and 1 base from J, the gap between germline ends came to 11 bases. The CDR3 DNA is TGCAGCGCAAATACCAATTCCTACGAGCAGTACTTC. Amino acids: CSANTNSYEQYF.

The chain carries TRBV7-2 and TRBJ1-1; 7 nucleotides match TRBD1. The J segment lost 4 bases and the V segment lost 4 bases, leaving 6 bases of the junction unmatched. The germline CDR1 and CDR2 sequences are SGHTA and FQGNSA. The CDR3 is made up of 14 amino acids. In nucleotides, the CDR3 is TGTGCCAGCAGCTATAGACAGGGTGGCACTGAAGCTTTCTTT. This gives the protein CASSYRQGGTEAFF.

V usage is TRBV30 and J usage is TRBJ1-6; tentatively, D is TRBD1 (5 bases). Germline CDR1 is GTSNPN and CDR2 is SVGIG (reference sequence). V lost 4 bases and J 8 bases, leaving 27 bases between the germline ends. This CDR3 is 18 amino acids long. The CDR3 is CAWTSRESSWKFDSPLHF. In DNA form, the CDR3 reads TGTGCCTGGACTAGCAGGGAATCATCATGGAAGTTTGATTCACCCCTCCACTTT.

The chain employs TRBV6-5 and TRBJ2-5, with D possibly being TRBD1 or TRBD2 (6 bases each). With 0 bases removed from V and 4 bases from J, the gap between germline ends came to 12 bases. Germline values: CDR1 MNHEY, CDR2 SVGAGI. The CDR3 length is 15 residues. The CDR3 reads CASSYSGGGGETQYF. The CDR3 DNA follows: TGTGCCAGCAGTTACTCAGGCGGAGGGGGAGAGACCCAGTACTTC.

CDR3 amino acids: CASSLEGSHSYNEQFF. DNA for the CDR3: TGTGCCAGCAGCTTGGAAGGTAGCCACTCCTACAATGAGCAGTTCTTC. The chain couples TRBV5-5 to TRBJ2-1; D ambiguous. Germline-derived CDR1 and CDR2 are SGHKS and YYEKEE (reference sequence). The V gene lost 0 bases and the J gene lost 0 bases, with 10 bases spanning the gap. This CDR3 contains 16 residues.

The rearrangement joins TRBV19 to TRBJ2-7, with 9 bases lining up with TRBD1. The ends lost 7 bases at V and 5 bases at J; junction bases unmatched: 15. This CDR3 has 16 residues. CDR1 LNHDA and CDR2 SQIVND come from the germline V gene (reference sequence). CDR3 bases: TGTGCCAGTACCACCACCGGGACAGGGTTGGAGAACGAGCAGTACTTC. It encodes CASTTTGTGLENEQYF.

J is TRBJ2-5 and V is TRBV7-2; 7 nucleotides agree with TRBD2. Per the germline V gene, CDR1 is SGHTA and CDR2 is FQGNSA. J was trimmed by 4 bases and V by 5 bases; bases with no gene match: 7. The CDR3 has 14 residues. CDR3 loop: CASSKRGFGETQYF. CDR3 in DNA: TGTGCCAGCAGCAAGCGGGGTTTTGGAGAGACCCAGTACTTC.

The genes are TRBV6-5 and TRBJ2-1; 8 bases are shared with TRBD1. The germline V gene has CDR1 MNHEY and CDR2 SVGAGI. Germline trimming cut 4 bases from V and 5 bases from J; bases unmatched to any gene: 7. This CDR3 has 15 amino acids. CDR3 bases: TGTGCCAGCAGTTTGGCCCGGGACAGGAACAATGAGCAGTTCTTC. Translated: CASSLARDRNNEQFF.

The chain joins TRBV18 to TRBJ1-3; no clear D gene. Per germline, CDR1 KGHSH and CDR2 LQKENI. V lost 4 bases, J lost 0 bases, and 10 bases lay in between. This CDR3 contains 15 residues. The CDR3 DNA reads as TGTGCCAGCTCACGCGATTCCATCTCTGGAAACACCATATATTTT. Translating gives CASSRDSISGNTIYF.

The genes are TRBV10-3 and TRBJ2-1, with D possibly matching TRBD2 (5 bases). The CDR3 extends over 13 amino acids. Germline V gene data show CDR1 as ENHRY and CDR2 as SYGVKD. The V gene lost 3 bases and the J gene lost 5 bases, with 8 bases spanning the gap. CDR3 residues: CAISDREHNEQFF. As DNA, the CDR3 is TGTGCCATCAGTGACCGGGAACACAATGAGCAGTTCTTC.